Listed here is a single T cell receptor beta chain. This CDR3 comprises 11 residues. The data were obtained in a study of T cells expressing NK-cell markers. As for the study in general: It was from sorted CD3+CD56+NKG2C+, CD3+CD56+NKG2C- and CD3+CD56-NKG2C+ T cells that TCR beta repertoires came.

After re-calling the 5' RACE reads, TCRdb lists one entry per CDR3 protein, DNA absent. Here the sample table reports about half a million distinct CDR3 sequences. This rearrangement joins TRBV12-3 or TRBV12-4 to TRBJ1-1. The sequenced sample consisted of blood T cells: a sorted CD56 or NKG2C T cell subset, CD4+ or CD8+ T cells, or bulk PBMC T cells (not recorded which). This receptor was obtained from a woman aged 50 to 60 in good health. The CDR3 loop reads CASSPLSEAFF.